This T cell receptor (beta chain) was identified in a study of tissue T cells after allogeneic stem cell transplantation. J was trimmed by 5 bases and V by 2 bases; bases with no gene match: 1. This CDR3 is 13 amino acids long. Germline V gives CDR1 SGHLS, CDR2 HYDKME. Specified time point: mouse harvest day 14 after allogeneic transplant. Each mouse received 10^7 T-cell-depleted marrow cells plus 10^6 splenic CD5+ T cells by tail vein. Comment on this clone: The genes and germline here are from mouse. The read finishes 1 residue shy of the CDR3 end, and the germline J gene is used to complete it.

Survey-depth TCRbeta CDR3 sequencing reported V/J genes and productive frequencies. Clones were sequenced by immunoSEQ multiplex PCR, and TCRdb holds only the in-frame ones, with some missing. The sample contains about 5,000 clones, 49% of which appear only once. The sequenced sample was lymph node tissue. This clonotype was obtained from a female BALB/c mouse given C57BL/6 T cells with graft-versus-host disease after an allogeneic hematopoietic cell transplant. V is TRBV12-2 and J is TRBJ1-4; 7 positions match TRBD1. CDR3 sequence reads: CASSPGQNERLFF. CDR3 DNA (partial): TGTGCCAGCTCTCCGGGACAGAACGAAAGATTATTT.